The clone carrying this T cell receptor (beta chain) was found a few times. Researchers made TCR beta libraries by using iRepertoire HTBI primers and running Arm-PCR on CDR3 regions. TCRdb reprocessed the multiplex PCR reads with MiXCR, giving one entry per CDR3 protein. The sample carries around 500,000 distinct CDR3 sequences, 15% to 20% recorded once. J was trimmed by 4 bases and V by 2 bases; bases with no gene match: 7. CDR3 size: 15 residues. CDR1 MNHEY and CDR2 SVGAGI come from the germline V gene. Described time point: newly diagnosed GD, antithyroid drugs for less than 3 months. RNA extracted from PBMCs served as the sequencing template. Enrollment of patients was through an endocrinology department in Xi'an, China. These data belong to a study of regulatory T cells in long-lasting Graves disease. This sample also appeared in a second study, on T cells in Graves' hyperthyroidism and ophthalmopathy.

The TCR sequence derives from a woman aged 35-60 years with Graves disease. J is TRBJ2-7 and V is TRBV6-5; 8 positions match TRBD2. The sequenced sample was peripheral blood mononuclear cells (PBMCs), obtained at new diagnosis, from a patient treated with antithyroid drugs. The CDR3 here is CASSYGSGGVYEQYF. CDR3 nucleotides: TGTGCCAGCAGTTACGGGAGCGGGGGTGTTTACGAGCAGTACTTC.